These 25 T cell receptor beta chains were sequenced from one sample in a study of shared clonotypes between healthy human individuals. Measured with immunoSEQ multiplex PCR; TCRdb has only the in-frame clones, and not every one. The table has approximately 350,000 clones, 95% to 97% seen once. Sequenced input: memory CD8+ T cells sorted from blood. The subset was: CD45RO+ cells pooled with CCR7-negative TemRA cells. These receptors all stem from a man between 25 and 39 years old in good health.

The chain has TRBV11-2 and TRBJ2-7, with D unclear. Per germline, CDR1 SGHAT and CDR2 FQNNGV. The CDR3 extends over 14 amino acids. V was trimmed by 5 bases and J by 0 bases, leaving 11 bases between them. CDR3 bases: TGTGCCAGCAGCCCGACCCCCTCCTCCTACGAGCAGTACTTC. Its protein product is CASSPTPSSYEQYF. Variable domain in full (rest from reference TRBV11-2 and TRBJ2-7): EAGVAQSPRYKIIEKRQSVAFWCNPISGHATLYWYQQILGQGPKLLIQFQNNGVVDDSQLPKDRFSAERLKGVDSTLKIQPAKLEDSAVYLCASSPTPSSYEQYFGPGTRLTVT.

This chain uses TRBV6-6 with TRBJ2-1; 11 positions agree with TRBD2. V lost 6 bases to trimming and J lost 3 bases; unmatched junction nucleotides: 4. Germline CDR1 and CDR2: MNHNY and SVGAGI (reference sequence). CDR3 length equals 15 residues. The CDR3: CASSLAGGNYNEQFF. The CDR3 bases are TGTGCCAGCAGCTTAGCGGGAGGGAACTACAATGAGCAGTTCTTC.

J is TRBJ2-3 and V is TRBV5-8; D gene uncertain. The CDR3 runs to 12 residues. V dropped 0 bases and J dropped 4 bases, with 3 bases sitting between them. The germline gives CDR1 SGHTS, CDR2 YDEGEE. The CDR3 DNA follows: TGTGCCAGCAGCTTGGATGCAGATACGCAGTATTTT. Residues: CASSLDADTQYF.

The chain combines TRBV4-2 with TRBJ2-7; the D is unclear. Trimming removed 0 bases from V and 0 bases from J, with 12 bases in between. Germline assignment: CDR1 LGHNA and CDR2 YNFKEQ. The CDR3 is made up of 16 amino acids. CDR3 sequence reads: CASSQDPGPASYEQYF. The CDR3 DNA is TGTGCCAGCAGCCAAGATCCAGGACCAGCCTCCTACGAGCAGTACTTC.

V gene TRBV6-6 combines with J gene TRBJ1-5; 7 bases map to TRBD1. In germline, CDR1 is MNHNY, CDR2 SVGAGI (reference sequence). The CDR3 extends over 15 amino acids. The junction had 8 bases not matched to a gene; V was cut back by 6 bases and J by 3 bases. In nucleotides, the CDR3 is TGTGCCAGCAGCAACCCAGGGGGGATCAATCAGCCCCAGCATTTT. Protein sequence: CASSNPGGINQPQHF.

This sequence joins TRBV5-1 and TRBJ2-5; D gene uncertain. The CDR3 sequence is 15 residues long. V lost 3 bases, J lost 4 bases, and 16 bases lay in between. Germline V lookup: CDR1 SGHRS, CDR2 YFSETQ. As DNA, the CDR3 is TGCGCCAGCAGCTCCATCGGTGGGAATGGAGAGACCCAGTACTTC. Residues: CASSSIGGNGETQYF.

The sample holds one count of this clone. The chain carries TRBV2 and TRBJ2-1, with 9 nucleotides matching TRBD2. The CDR3 runs 14 residues. Germline V gene sequence: CDR1 SNHLY, CDR2 FYNNEI. Trimming removed 11 bases from V and 5 bases from J; junction bases left unmatched: 10. CDR3 residues: CAVSASGNNNEQFF. The CDR3 DNA reads TGTGCCGTATCGGCTAGCGGGAACAACAATGAGCAGTTCTTC.

About this clone: This same CDR3 is encoded by further DNA sequences in the sample. The CDR3 is CSARHSYEQYF. For the CDR3, the DNA is TGCAGTGCTAGACACTCCTACGAGCAGTACTTC. This chain connects TRBV20-1 to TRBJ2-7; D unresolved. There are 11 residues in the CDR3. Trimming pared 2 bases from V and 0 bases from J, leaving 2 bases between. Germline V CDR1 and CDR2: DFQATT, SNEGSKA (reference sequence).

The chain carries TRBV7-8 and TRBJ1-2; D might be TRBD1 (5 bases). This CDR3 has 14 amino acids. From germline, CDR1 is SGHVS and CDR2 FQNEAQ. Trimming removed 2 bases at V and 4 bases at J, with 11 bases between. CDR3: CASSLSGTLYGYTF. As DNA, the CDR3 is TGTGCCAGCAGCTTATCAGGGACCCTCTATGGCTACACCTTC.

This chain uses TRBV5-6 with TRBJ2-5; D is unclear. Germline V CDR1 and CDR2: SGHDT, YYEEEE. The CDR3 spans 14 residues. Trimming pared 2 bases from V and 7 bases from J, leaving 15 bases between. This CDR3 reads CASSFSRVWGTQYF. CDR3 nucleotides: TGTGCCAGCAGCTTTTCCCGGGTTTGGGGGACCCAGTACTTC.

The chain links TRBV6-4 to TRBJ2-2; 12 bases line up with TRBD2. V dropped 6 bases and J dropped 6; count of bases not matched to a gene: 11. This CDR3 has 17 amino acids. The germline CDR1 and CDR2 sequences are MRHNA and SNTAGT. The CDR3 bases are TGTGCCAGCAGCAAACTAGCGGGAGGTTTTGTATCCGGGGAGCTGTTTTTT. Translated: CASSKLAGGFVSGELFF.

This clone was seen once. The chain couples TRBV2 to TRBJ2-1; a weak D match, TRBD2 (5 bases). With 4 bases removed from V and 0 bases from J, the gap between germline ends came to 16 bases. The CDR3 consists of 17 residues. The germline CDR1 and CDR2 sequences are SNHLY and FYNNEI. DNA of the CDR3: TGTGCCAGCAGTGGTTTAGTGCGGGTGACCTCCTACAATGAGCAGTTCTTC. This sequence encodes CASSGLVRVTSYNEQFF.

This chain joins TRBV7-3 and TRBJ2-3; D uncertain. Germline loops: CDR1 SGHTA, CDR2 FQGTGA. The CDR3 has 16 residues. The V gene lost 3 bases and the J gene lost 2 bases, with 15 bases spanning the gap. DNA for the CDR3: TGTGCCAGCAGCTTGAAGGGCCTACAAGCCACAGATACGCAGTATTTT. Translation gives CASSLKGLQATDTQYF. The variable domain in full, completed from reference TRBV7-3 and TRBJ2-3, reads GAGVSQTPSNKVTEKGKYVELRCDPISGHTALYWYRQSLGQGPEFLIYFQGTGAADDSGLPNDRFFAVRPEGSVSTLKIQRTERGDSAVYLCASSLKGLQATDTQYFGPGTRLTVL.

The chain recombines TRBV15 with TRBJ2-7; TRBD2 matches 11 bases. The V gene end was trimmed by 6 bases and the J gene end by 0 bases; junction bases not matched to a gene: 4. Per germline, CDR1 LNHNV and CDR2 YYDKDF (reference sequence). CDR3 length equals 15 residues. For the CDR3, the DNA is TGTGCCACCAGGGACGGGACTAGCGGCTCCTACGAGCAGTACTTC. This translates into CATRDGTSGSYEQYF.

This chain uses TRBV2 with TRBJ1-1; TRBD1 aligns across 7 bases. Germline V CDR1 and CDR2: SNHLY, FYNNEI. CDR3 size: 13 residues. The ends lost 6 bases at V and 4 bases at J; junction bases unmatched: 5. This chain's CDR3 is CASRRQGGTEAFF. The CDR3 coding sequence is TGTGCCAGCAGGAGACAGGGTGGCACTGAAGCTTTCTTT.

The rearrangement links TRBV19 to TRBJ2-1; D is possibly TRBD2 (7 bases). The V end lost 1 base, the J end lost 2 bases, and 9 bases lay between the germline ends. Looked up from germline, CDR1 is LNHDA and CDR2 is SQIVND (reference sequence). The CDR3 sequence is 15 residues long. CDR3 loop: CASSIVGGPYNEQFF. For the CDR3, the DNA is TGTGCCAGTAGTATAGTCGGGGGGCCCTACAATGAGCAGTTCTTC. The full variable domain, with the rest looked up from reference TRBV19 and TRBJ2-1, is DGGITQSPKYLFRKEGQNVTLSCEQNLNHDAMYWYRQDPGQGLRLIYYSQIVNDFQKGDIAEGYSVSREKKESFPLTVTSAQKNPTAFYLCASSIVGGPYNEQFFGPGTRLTVL.

The chain links TRBV4-1 to TRBJ2-1, with 10 bases aligning to TRBD2. V dropped 1 base and J dropped 6; count of bases not matched to a gene: 6. The CDR3 totals 16 residues. The germline V gene has CDR1 MGHRA and CDR2 YSYEKL. The CDR3 region is CASSQAPGLALNEQFF. Written as DNA, the CDR3 is TGCGCCAGCAGCCAAGCCCCGGGACTAGCGCTCAATGAGCAGTTCTTC.

The chain links TRBV6-6 to TRBJ1-4, with a weak D call TRBD1 (5 bases). V lost 6 bases to trimming and J lost 10 bases, with 12 bases between them. Germline loops: CDR1 MNHNY, CDR2 SVGAGI (reference sequence). This CDR3 has 12 amino acids. CDR3 in amino acids: CASRAVGGKLFF. Written as DNA, the CDR3 is TGTGCCAGCAGGGCCGTGGGGGGAAAACTGTTTTTT.

CDR3 DNA: TGCGCCAGCAGCCCCTTCCCCTCCTCTGGAAACACCATATATTTT. Translated: CASSPFPSSGNTIYF. The rearrangement joins TRBV5-1 to TRBJ1-3, with D unclear. Between the trimmed V and J ends, which lost 4 bases and 0 bases, there was a span of 11 bases. Per the germline V gene, CDR1 is SGHRS and CDR2 is YFSETQ. There are 15 residues in the CDR3.

The rearrangement links TRBV7-9 to TRBJ2-1, with D perhaps matching TRBD1 or TRBD2 (6 bases each). Looked up from germline, CDR1 is SEHNR and CDR2 is FQNEAQ (reference sequence). Deletions cut 1 base from V and 9 bases from J, with 10 bases between. The CDR3 sequence is 13 residues long. This CDR3 reads CASSLVGGTEQFF. The DNA of the CDR3 is TGTGCCAGCAGCTTAGTGGGGGGCACTGAGCAGTTCTTC.

This rearrangement joins TRBV5-1 to TRBJ1-2, with D unclear. In germline, CDR1 is SGHRS, CDR2 YFSETQ. Trimming removed 1 base at V and 6 bases at J, with 10 bases between. The CDR3 is 13 residues long. The CDR3 bases are TGCGCCAGCAGCTTGAGGACCTCCGATGGCTACACCTTC. It yields the protein CASSLRTSDGYTF.

This chain uses TRBV5-5 with TRBJ2-3; 7 bases are a match to TRBD1. J lost 5 bases, V lost 5 bases, and 5 bases had no gene match. Germline assignment: CDR1 SGHKS and CDR2 YYEKEE (reference sequence). The CDR3 sequence is 13 residues long. The CDR3 nucleotides read TGTGCCAGCAGTGAGAGGGGGCTAGATACGCAGTATTTT. Translated: CASSERGLDTQYF.

Concerning this clone: This CDR3 is also generated by other DNA sequences in the sample. The chain combines TRBV5-1 with TRBJ1-5, with D possibly being TRBD1 (6 bases). From germline, CDR1 is SGHRS and CDR2 YFSETQ. Between the trimmed V and J ends, which lost 0 bases and 4 bases, there was a span of 8 bases. This CDR3 comprises 14 residues. CDR3 sequence (DNA): TGCGCCAGCAGCTTGGAGGGGGGTAATCAGCCCCAGCATTTT. As protein: CASSLEGGNQPQHF. Based on the CDR3 plus reference TRBV5-1 and TRBJ1-5, the full variable domain is KAGVTQTPRYLIKTRGQQVTLSCSPISGHRSVSWYQQTPGQGLQFLFEYFSETQRNKGNFPGRFSGRQFSNSRSEMNVSTLELGDSALYLCASSLEGGNQPQHFGDGTRLSIL.

The chain carries TRBV4-1 and TRBJ2-7; weak D call: TRBD1 (6 bases). CDR1 and CDR2 (germline): MGHRA, YSYEKL. V was pared by 0 bases and J by 0 bases, with 12 bases between. This CDR3 spans 16 amino acids. The CDR3, as DNA: TGCGCCAGCAGCCAAGAAGGAGACAGGAGCTCCTACGAGCAGTACTTC. Its translation is CASSQEGDRSSYEQYF.

V gene TRBV6-1 combines with J gene TRBJ2-7; perhaps TRBD2 as D (6 bases). Germline values: CDR1 MNHNS, CDR2 SASEGT. V lost 10 bases to trimming and J lost 2 bases, with 21 bases between them. This CDR3 spans 15 amino acids. The CDR3 coding sequence is TGTGCCACCCTGGGGGGTCCGGGACTGACCTACGAGCAGTACTTC. Translating it yields CATLGGPGLTYEQYF.